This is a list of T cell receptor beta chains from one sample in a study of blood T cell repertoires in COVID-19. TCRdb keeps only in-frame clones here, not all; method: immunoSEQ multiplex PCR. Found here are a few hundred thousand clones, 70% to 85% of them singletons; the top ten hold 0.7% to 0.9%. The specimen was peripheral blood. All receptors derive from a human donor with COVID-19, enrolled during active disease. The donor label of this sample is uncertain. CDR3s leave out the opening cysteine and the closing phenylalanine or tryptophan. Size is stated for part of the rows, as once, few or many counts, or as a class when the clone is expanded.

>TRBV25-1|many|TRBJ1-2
ASPQPCGSYGYT
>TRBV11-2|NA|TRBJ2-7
ASSLNRDSSYEQY
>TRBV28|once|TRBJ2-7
ASSALGQVNRGEQY
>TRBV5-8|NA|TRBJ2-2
ASSMTGTQGTGELF
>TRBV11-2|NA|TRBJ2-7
ASSGSTGGYEQY
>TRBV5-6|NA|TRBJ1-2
ASSPDSIGPSYGYT
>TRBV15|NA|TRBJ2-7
ATSSPRTGGSYEQY
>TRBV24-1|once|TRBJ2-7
ATDLGDWNYEQY
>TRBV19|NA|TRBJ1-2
ASSSQANNYGYT
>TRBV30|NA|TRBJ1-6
AWSVLGPQGGNSPLH
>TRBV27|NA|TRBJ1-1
ASSLSGGHTEAF
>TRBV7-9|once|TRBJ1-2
ASSLPGGVSGYT
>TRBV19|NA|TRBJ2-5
ASSSPGIPYQETQY
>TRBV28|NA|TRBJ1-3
ASSLTLDRRNTIY
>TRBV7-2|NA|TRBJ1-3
ASSPGTGIGRGNTIY
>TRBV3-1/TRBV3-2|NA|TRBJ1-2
ASSRGTTNYGYT
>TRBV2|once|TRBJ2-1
ATGGEAYNEQF